This T cell receptor (beta chain) was sequenced during a study of T cell repertoires in cytomegalovirus infection. Study-level information: Based on public TCR beta signatures, there were indications of CMV infection and of a matching HLA type. General study findings and limits: CMV-specific TCR beta clonotypes restricted by HLA-C dominated the ex vivo response. Frequencies of public TCR beta families were cumulated, and this identified carriers of CMV plus the relevant HLA.

From the reads, TCRdb called clonotypes with MiXCR, one entry per CDR3 protein. This table has some 440,000 distinct CDR3 sequences, roughly 30% appearing once. With respect to this clonotype: Its specificity is not known.

Germline lookup yields CDR1 SGHVS and CDR2 FNYEAQ. The CDR3 is 15 residues long. The V and J ends lost 6 bases and 6 bases respectively, with 20 bases between them. The TCR was taken from a human donor in good health (CMV status not recorded). Some clones in this sample may be carry-over from other donors' samples. Sequenced sample: PBMCs. The J gene is TRBJ1-1, the V gene TRBV7-6, with D maybe TRBD1 (5 bases). CDR3 loop: CASSPIEGLGAEAFF. For the CDR3, the DNA is TGTGCCAGCAGTCCAATAGAGGGACTGGGGGCTGAAGCTTTCTTT. Full variable domain (missing parts from reference TRBV7-6 and TRBJ1-1): GAGVSQSPRYKVTKRGQDVALRCDPISGHVSLYWYRQALGQGPEFLTYFNYEAQQDKSGLPNDRFSAERPEGSISTLTIQRTEQRDSAMYRCASSPIEGLGAEAFFGQGTRLTVV.